The source of this T cell receptor beta chain is a study of shared clonotypes between healthy human individuals. Study summary: For every donor, three CD4 naive, three CD4 memory, two CD8 naive and one CD8 memory plates were used.

Method: immunoSEQ multiplex PCR; TCRdb's copy keeps in-frame clones and lacks some. The data hold millions of clones, with approximately 95% observed a single time. The length of the CDR3 is 14 residues. The V end lost 0 bases, the J end lost 4 bases, and 9 bases lay between the germline ends. CDR1 SGHNT and CDR2 YYREEE come from the germline V gene (reference sequence). The sequence came from a man aged 18-30 years in good health. Sample: naive CD4+ T cells sorted from blood. Subset indicated: CD45RA+ positively selected. The V call is TRBV5-4, the J call TRBJ2-3; D is undetermined. CDR3 coding DNA: TGTGCCAGCAGCTTGGACGACCGTGCAGATACGCAGTATTTT. Protein product: CASSLDDRADTQYF.